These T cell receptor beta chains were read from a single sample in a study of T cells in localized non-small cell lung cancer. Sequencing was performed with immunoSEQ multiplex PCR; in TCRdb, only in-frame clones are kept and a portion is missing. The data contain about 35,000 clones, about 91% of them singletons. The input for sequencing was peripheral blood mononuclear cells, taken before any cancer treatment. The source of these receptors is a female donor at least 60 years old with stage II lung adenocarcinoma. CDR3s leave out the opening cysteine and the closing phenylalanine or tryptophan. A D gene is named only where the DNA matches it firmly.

SVSVTLAKNIQY,NA,TRBV29-1,TRBJ2-4
ASSLQGNSGNTIY,NA,TRBV28,TRBJ1-3
ASSGDRATEAF,TRBD1,TRBV10-2,TRBJ1-1
ATMGRISGNTIY,NA,TRBV2,TRBJ1-3
ASRHPDRVFTQY,TRBD1,TRBV28,TRBJ2-5
ASSHSDRSNTEAF,NA,TRBV7-2,TRBJ1-1
ASSGRGRGRSDTQY,TRBD1,TRBV10-2,TRBJ2-3
ASRFGQISGNTIY,NA,TRBV6-1,TRBJ1-3
ASSLVWIGQGQY,NA,TRBV7-2,TRBJ2-5
ASSLEGRGTEAF,NA,TRBV28,TRBJ1-1
ASSPGTHSYEQY,NA,TRBV7-9,TRBJ2-7
ASSGQGQGIYGYT,TRBD1,TRBV7-9,TRBJ1-2
ASSVGGSMNTEAF,NA,TRBV9,TRBJ1-1
ASSTGNQPQH,NA,TRBV7-2,TRBJ1-5
ASSLWGEWDEQF,NA,TRBV5-6,TRBJ2-1
ASSSAVSSNYGYT,NA,TRBV7-9,TRBJ1-2
ASSFGGRETQY,NA,TRBV7-7,TRBJ2-5
ASSLTAGDTEAF,NA,TRBV5-4,TRBJ1-1
ASSLEQGGIGNTIY,TRBD1,TRBV13,TRBJ1-3
ASSPSSGNQPQH,NA,TRBV5-1,TRBJ1-5
ASSFSSDTQY,NA,TRBV5-6,TRBJ2-3
ASSAEPAGASTGELF,NA,TRBV6-4,TRBJ2-2
ATSRGRDRNQPQH,TRBD1,TRBV15,TRBJ1-5
ASSYQETQY,NA,TRBV6-5,TRBJ2-5
ASSPPLGRGEGPTEAF,NA,TRBV9,TRBJ1-1
ASSLESGATTEAF,NA,TRBV11-2,TRBJ1-1
ASSRRQTIYGYT,NA,TRBV7-2,TRBJ1-2
ASGGQVTNTEAF,TRBD1,TRBV6-1,TRBJ1-1
ASSQGTGLYGYT,TRBD1,TRBV14,TRBJ1-2
AISESLLGVDTQY,NA,TRBV10-3,TRBJ2-3
ARRTSGATYEQY,TRBD2,TRBV10-1,TRBJ2-7
ASSLTGIKTGNTIY,TRBD1,TRBV7-2,TRBJ1-3
ASSLQFNTEAF,NA,TRBV5-6,TRBJ1-1
ASSECTWQGACQPQH,TRBD1,TRBV10-1,TRBJ1-5
ASSSYKGPETYEQY,NA,TRBV5-4,TRBJ2-7
ASSVGRADGYT,NA,TRBV9,TRBJ1-2
ASSYSPILNTEAF,NA,TRBV6-6,TRBJ1-1
ASRRGNQPQH,NA,TRBV27,TRBJ1-5
ASSLSRDFSEQF,NA,TRBV5-4,TRBJ2-1
ASSLPTGSGYT,TRBD1,TRBV27,TRBJ1-2
ASQPGGGWNEQF,TRBD2,TRBV2,TRBJ2-1